This T cell receptor (beta chain) was profiled in a study of T cells in localized non-small cell lung cancer. Study-level findings and limits: Analysis by sequencing included only one tumor region, so heterogeneity remains possible. Within adjacent lung there appeared a median around 57 of the top 100 tumor clones. Uninvolved neighboring lung showed the greatest T cell clonality, exceeding tumor.

TCRdb's table, derived via immunoSEQ multiplex PCR, lists solely in-frame clones and lacks some. The sample records more than 20,000 clones, roughly 87% being singletons. In regard to this clone: Its antigen remains unidentified.

Germline V lookup: CDR1 SGHRS, CDR2 YFSETQ. Unmatched junction bases numbered 3, after V lost 3 bases and J lost 4 bases. This CDR3 is built from 13 residues. Sequencing used peripheral blood, obtained before any cancer treatment. The genes are TRBV5-1 and TRBJ1-1, with 7 bases that match TRBD1. The TCR sequence derives from a male donor older than 55 with stage I squamous cell lung carcinoma. DNA for the CDR3: TGCGCCAGCAGCTCCCAGGGGGGCACTGAAGCTTTCTTT. As protein: CASSSQGGTEAFF.